Listed below are T cell receptor beta chains from one sample, sequenced in a study of identical twins. MiXCR was run by TCRdb on the 5' RACE reads, yielding one entry per CDR3 protein. The data show about 330,000 distinct CDR3 sequences, approximately 13% seen once. The sample was also linked to a second study, of yellow fever vaccine responses in identical twins.

The sequenced sample was CD8+ T cells sorted from blood. The receptor source for this set is a woman between 18 and 29 years old in good health. CDR3s include the opening cysteine and the closing phenylalanine or tryptophan. The D gene is left open where the match is weak. A clone size is listed for some rows: how often the clone was seen (once, few, many), or a class if it is expanded.

clone size,J gene,CDR3 length,V gene,D gene,CDR3 DNA,CDR3 protein
-,TRBJ2-4,17,TRBV27,TRBD2,TGTGCCAGCAGTTTAGGTGGACTAGCTATAGCCAAAAACATTCAGTACTTC,CASSLGGLAIAKNIQYF
many,TRBJ2-2,15,TRBV6-1,TRBD2,TGTGCCAGCAGTGGACTAGCGGAGCCCACCGGGGAGCTGTTTTTT,CASSGLAEPTGELFF
few,TRBJ1-2,15,TRBV27,TRBD1,TGTGCCAGCAGAATAGGGGGCCAGGGGATGTATGGCTACACCTTC,CASRIGGQGMYGYTF
few,TRBJ2-7,17,TRBV5-5,-,TGTGCCAGCAGGTCACCGGGAGGCCGGACAGCCCCCTACGAGCAGTACTTC,CASRSPGGRTAPYEQYF
few,TRBJ2-7,15,TRBV9,-,TGTGCCAGCAGCGAGGCCCCGGGGCCCTCCTACGAGCAGTACTTC,CASSEAPGPSYEQYF
-,TRBJ2-1,16,TRBV3-1,-,TGTGCCAGCAGCCCCCAAGGGGCGGGAACCTCCCATGAGCAGTTCTTC,CASSPQGAGTSHEQFF
-,TRBJ2-7,15,TRBV14,TRBD2,TGTGCCAGCAGCCAAGAGATAGCGGGAAATTACGAGCAGTACTTC,CASSQEIAGNYEQYF
few,TRBJ2-5,13,TRBV7-9,-,TGTGCCAGCAGCTTCCCCGGGATGGAGACCCAGTACTTC,CASSFPGMETQYF
-,TRBJ2-7,12,TRBV20-1,-,TGCAGTGCTAGTACGGGAGAACTCGAGCAGTACTTC,CSASTGELEQYF
few,TRBJ1-6,14,TRBV6-4,-,TGTGCCAGCAGTGAAACCGCGGCAGGGTCACCCCTCCACTTT,CASSETAAGSPLHF
-,TRBJ1-1,13,TRBV6-5,-,TGTGCCAGCAGTTACTCGGTGATGTCTGAAGCTTTCTTT,CASSYSVMSEAFF
few,TRBJ2-2,15,TRBV7-9,-,TGTGCCAGCAGCCCGACTACATCGAACACCGGGGAGCTGTTTTTT,CASSPTTSNTGELFF
few,TRBJ1-2,13,TRBV7-9,-,TGTGCCAGCAGTATAGGGCATAACTATGGCTACACCTTC,CASSIGHNYGYTF
many,TRBJ2-2,15,TRBV5-1,-,TGCGCCAGCAGCTTGCGGCACCTGAACACCGGGGAGCTGTTTTTT,CASSLRHLNTGELFF
-,TRBJ2-3,16,TRBV27,TRBD2,TGTGCCAGCAGCCCGACTAGCGGGGGGGGCACAGATACGCAGTATTTT,CASSPTSGGGTDTQYF
few,TRBJ1-1,12,TRBV27,-,TGTGCCAGCAGTCCAGTCGGGGGTGGAGCTTTCTTT,CASSPVGGGAFF
-,TRBJ2-1,16,TRBV27,-,TGTGCCAGCTTGTCGGGGGGCTCGAGCTCCTACAATGAGCAGTTCTTC,CASLSGGSSSYNEQFF
-,TRBJ2-2,16,TRBV7-9,TRBD1,TGTGCCAGCAGCACAGGGGAGACCACTAACACCGGGGAGCTGTTTTTT,CASSTGETTNTGELFF
few,TRBJ2-1,15,TRBV20-1,TRBD1,TGCAGTGCTCCCCGAGGGGGCGTAGGGTCCAATGAGCAGTTCTTC,CSAPRGGVGSNEQFF
-,TRBJ2-7,18,TRBV4-1,-,TGCGCCAGCAGCCAAGCCCCGTCGGGTCTAGCAAGAGGGTACGAGCAGTACTTC,CASSQAPSGLARGYEQYF
-,TRBJ2-3,16,TRBV20-1,TRBD2,TGCAGTGCTATAGATGGACTAGTACAGAGCACAGATACGCAGTATTTT,CSAIDGLVQSTDTQYF
many,TRBJ2-1,15,TRBV6-2/TRBV6-3,-,TGTGCCAGCAGTTACAGGGGGGACTACTACAATGAGCAGTTCTTC,CASSYRGDYYNEQFF
many,TRBJ1-5,13,TRBV7-9,-,TGTGCCAGCAGCTTAGGATCGGCGGAGCCCCAGCATTTT,CASSLGSAEPQHF
many,TRBJ1-1,13,TRBV9,-,TGTGCCAGCGCGGCGACAGTTAACACTGAAGCTTTCTTT,CASAATVNTEAFF
few,TRBJ2-2,14,TRBV15,TRBD2,TGTGCCACCAGCAGTTGGGGGGGTAACGGGGAGCTGTTTTTT,CATSSWGGNGELFF
-,TRBJ1-1,13,TRBV14,-,TGTGCCAGCAGCCAAACTCCTTGGGGCTGGGCTTTCTTT,CASSQTPWGWAFF
-,TRBJ2-1,15,TRBV29-1,TRBD1,TGCAGCGCCGGGACAGGGGGGTCCTCCTACAATGAGCAGTTCTTC,CSAGTGGSSYNEQFF